The text below deals with one T cell receptor (beta chain). Its specificity is unknown. This sample is part of a study of brain T cells in children with intractable seizures. Patients received at least one anti-epileptic drug before surgery. Germline V gene data show CDR1 as SGHRS and CDR2 as YFSETQ. The J segment lost 2 bases and the V segment lost 4 bases, leaving 4 bases of the junction unmatched. There are 14 residues in the CDR3. Some clones are missing from TCRdb's copy, which holds only in-frame ones; the method was immunoSEQ multiplex PCR. Counted here are roughly 120,000 clones, 94% occurring once; the ten biggest clones make up around 4.1%. Study-level findings and limits: Clones missing pre-surgery may reflect undersampling of that blood sample.

The source is a boy under two years old with hemimegalencephaly and intractable seizures. The chain is built from TRBV5-1 and TRBJ2-7; 9 nucleotides align to TRBD1. This specimen was peripheral blood, taken at surgery. The CDR3 sequence: CASSPGDRAYEQYF. The CDR3 nucleotides read TGCGCCAGCAGCCCTGGGGACAGGGCCTACGAGCAGTACTTC.